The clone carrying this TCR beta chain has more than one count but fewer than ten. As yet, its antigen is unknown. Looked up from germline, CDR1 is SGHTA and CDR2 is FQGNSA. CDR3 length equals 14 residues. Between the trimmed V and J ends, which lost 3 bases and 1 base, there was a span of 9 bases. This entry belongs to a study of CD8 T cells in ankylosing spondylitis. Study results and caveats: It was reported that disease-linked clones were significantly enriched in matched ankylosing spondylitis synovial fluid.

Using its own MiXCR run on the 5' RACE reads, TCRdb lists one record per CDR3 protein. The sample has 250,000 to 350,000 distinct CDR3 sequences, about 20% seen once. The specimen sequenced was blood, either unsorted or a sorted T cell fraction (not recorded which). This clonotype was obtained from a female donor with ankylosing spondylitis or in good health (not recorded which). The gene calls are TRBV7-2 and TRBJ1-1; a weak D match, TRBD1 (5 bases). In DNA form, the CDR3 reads TGTGCCAGCAGCTTTCGACAGACGAACACTGAAGCTTTCTTT. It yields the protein CASSFRQTNTEAFF.